This TCR beta chain stems from a study of blood T cell repertoires in COVID-19. Looking at the study overall: Specimens from acute and convalescent COVID-19 originated in the United States, Italy and Spain.

As handled by the study authors: Estimation of nucleated cell counts relied on the amplification of reference gene primers. The repertoire was sequenced with immunoSEQ multiplex PCR; TCRdb's copy has only in-frame clones and lacks some. Clone size and the V and J calls come from that table; the DNA yielded D and trimming. The sample has approximately 80,000 clones; around 88% are singletons. CDR1 is SGHRS and CDR2 is YFSETQ in the germline V gene. V was pared by 4 bases and J by 2 bases, with 9 bases between. The CDR3 covers 13 residues. The sequence came from a man aged 45-65 years with active COVID-19. This chain connects TRBV5-1 to TRBJ1-1, with D perhaps TRBD1 (6 bases). Sequencing used peripheral blood. The CDR3 region has the DNA TGCGCCAGCAGCACGGACAGCAACACTGAAGCTTTCTTT. Protein product: CASSTDSNTEAFF. The variable domain in full, with the rest retrieved from reference TRBV5-1 and TRBJ1-1, is KAGVTQTPRYLIKTRGQQVTLSCSPISGHRSVSWYQQTPGQGLQFLFEYFSETQRNKGNFPGRFSGRQFSNSRSEMNVSTLELGDSALYLCASSTDSNTEAFFGQGTRLTVV.